The T cell receptor (beta chain) described here comes from a study of cytomegalovirus exposure and HLA in healthy donors. The study's findings and limits: Near-uniform donor sequencing depth was presumed by presence/absence analyses. More clonal expansion characterized HLA-associated TCR beta chains than equally common others in a later analysis.

Germline CDR1 and CDR2: LNHDA and SQIVND (reference sequence). V dropped 5 bases and J dropped 2; count of bases not matched to a gene: 3. The CDR3 loop spans 14 amino acids. As concerns this clone: As yet, its antigen is unknown.

The PCR ran on 60 Vbeta and 13 Jbeta primers. Using immunoSEQ multiplex PCR, the repertoire was profiled, and TCRdb retains in-frame clones only, with some absent. This listing includes tens of thousands of clones. The sequencing input was PBMCs. This sequence joins TRBV19 and TRBJ2-7; 10 positions match TRBD2. The receptor comes from a woman aged 30 to 39 in good health and CMV-seronegative. This CDR3 is CASSVGTSAYEQYF. DNA for the CDR3: TGTGCCAGTAGTGTCGGGACTAGCGCCTACGAGCAGTACTTC. The full variable domain, with the rest looked up from reference TRBV19 and TRBJ2-7, is DGGITQSPKYLFRKEGQNVTLSCEQNLNHDAMYWYRQDPGQGLRLIYYSQIVNDFQKGDIAEGYSVSREKKESFPLTVTSAQKNPTAFYLCASSVGTSAYEQYFGPGTRLTVT.